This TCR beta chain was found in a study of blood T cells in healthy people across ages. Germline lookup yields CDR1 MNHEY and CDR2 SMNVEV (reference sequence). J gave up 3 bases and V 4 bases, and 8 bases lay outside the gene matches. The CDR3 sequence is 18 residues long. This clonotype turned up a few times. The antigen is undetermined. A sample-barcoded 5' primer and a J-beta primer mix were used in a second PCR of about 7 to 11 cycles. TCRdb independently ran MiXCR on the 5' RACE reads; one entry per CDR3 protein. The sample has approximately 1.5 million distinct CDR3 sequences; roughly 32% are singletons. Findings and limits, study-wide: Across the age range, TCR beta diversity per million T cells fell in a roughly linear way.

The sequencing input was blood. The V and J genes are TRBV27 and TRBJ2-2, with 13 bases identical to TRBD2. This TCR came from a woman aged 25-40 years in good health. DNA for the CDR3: TGTGCCAGCAGTTCACTAGCGGGAGGGCCTAAGGACACCGGGGAGCTGTTTTTT. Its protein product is CASSSLAGGPKDTGELFF.